This T cell receptor beta chain originates from a study of blood T cell repertoires in COVID-19. This clone was observed a single time. Trimming left V 0 bases short and J 1 base short, with 10 bases between. The germline V gene encodes CDR1 SGHDN and CDR2 FVKESK. CDR3 length: 16 residues. The data were produced by immunoSEQ multiplex PCR, yet TCRdb's version contains in-frame clones alone and is incomplete. This sample has just over 60,000 clones, with around 80% found just once. This rearrangement joins TRBV14 to TRBJ2-1; weak D call: TRBD1 (6 bases). The receptor comes from a man aged 25 to 40 with COVID-19, enrolled during active disease. Sequencing input: peripheral blood. The CDR3 loop is CASSQDPGQSYNEQFF. CDR3 nucleotides: TGTGCCAGCAGCCAAGATCCCGGACAGTCCTACAATGAGCAGTTCTTC.